This T cell receptor beta chain was sequenced in a study of technical replicates of blood from a few donors. The assay was immunoSEQ multiplex PCR, and TCRdb's table has in-frame clones only and misses some. The repertoire consists of about 88,000 clones, with just under 95% occurring once and the leading ten covering roughly 0.35%. Germline CDR1 reads GTSNPN; CDR2 reads SVGIG (reference sequence). V dropped 5 bases and J dropped 9 bases, with 9 bases sitting between them. The CDR3 extends over 10 amino acids. The chain employs TRBV30 and TRBJ2-3, with D perhaps matching TRBD2 (5 bases). Sequencing input: T cells isolated from PBMCs. This TCR was recovered from a human donor in good health. The CDR3 loop reads CAWGEITQYF. The DNA for the CDR3 is TGTGCCTGGGGGGAGATAACGCAGTATTTT. The full variable domain, its missing parts supplied by reference TRBV30 and TRBJ2-3, is SQTIHQWPATLVQPVGSPLSLECTVEGTSNPNLYWYRQAAGRGLQLLFYSVGIGQISSEVPQNLSASRPQDRQFILSSKKLLLSDSGFYLCAWGEITQYFGPGTRLTVL.